This TCR beta chain was captured by sequencing in a study of cytomegalovirus exposure and HLA in healthy donors. Study conclusions and caveats: Among TCR sequences, most were rare, though some public TCRs appeared in many donors. Researchers counted roughly 160 TCR beta chains as cytomegalovirus-associated. On later analysis, the bulk of CMV-associated TCR beta chains appeared to be HLA-restricted. Using the classifier, cytomegalovirus status was reportedly diagnosed with high specificity and sensitivity.

Note on this clone: Its target is unknown.

PCR employed 60 Vbeta and 13 Jbeta primers. Repertoires were generated with immunoSEQ multiplex PCR, while TCRdb's copy carries only in-frame clones and drops some. The sample includes around 120,000 clones, roughly 79% of them seen just once. J was trimmed by 4 bases and V by 6 bases; bases with no gene match: 7. This CDR3 comprises 15 residues. Germline V CDR1 and CDR2: SEHNR, FQNEAQ (reference sequence). The material sequenced was PBMCs. The source of this sequence is a woman in her 50s in good health and CMV-seronegative. V is TRBV7-9 and J is TRBJ1-2, with 11 nucleotides matching TRBD1. This chain's CDR3 is CASRPPGQGGYGYTF. For the CDR3, the DNA is TGTGCCAGCAGACCCCCGGGACAGGGGGGCTATGGCTACACCTTC.